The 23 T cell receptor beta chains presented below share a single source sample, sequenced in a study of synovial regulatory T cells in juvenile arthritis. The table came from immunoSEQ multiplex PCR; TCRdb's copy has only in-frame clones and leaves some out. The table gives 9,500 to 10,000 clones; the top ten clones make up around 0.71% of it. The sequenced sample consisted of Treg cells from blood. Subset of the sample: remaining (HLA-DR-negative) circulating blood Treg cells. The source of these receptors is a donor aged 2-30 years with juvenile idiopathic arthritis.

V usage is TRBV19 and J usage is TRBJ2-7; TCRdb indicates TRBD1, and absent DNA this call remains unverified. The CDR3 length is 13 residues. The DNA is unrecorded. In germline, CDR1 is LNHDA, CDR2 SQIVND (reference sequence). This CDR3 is CASKGQGLYEQYF.

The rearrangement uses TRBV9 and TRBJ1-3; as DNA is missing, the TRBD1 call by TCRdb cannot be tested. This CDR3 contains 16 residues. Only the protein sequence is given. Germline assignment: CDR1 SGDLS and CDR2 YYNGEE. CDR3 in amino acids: CASSVGQGYSGNTIYF.

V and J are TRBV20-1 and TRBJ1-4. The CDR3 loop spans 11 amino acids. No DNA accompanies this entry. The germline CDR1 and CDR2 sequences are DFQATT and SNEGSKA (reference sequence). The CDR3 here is CSARGGEKLFF.

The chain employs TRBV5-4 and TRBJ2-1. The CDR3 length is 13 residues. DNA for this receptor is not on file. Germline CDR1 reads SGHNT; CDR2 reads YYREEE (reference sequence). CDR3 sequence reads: CASSLVVGFEQFF. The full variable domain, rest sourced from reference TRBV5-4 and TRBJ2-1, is ETGVTQSPTHLIKTRGQQVTLRCSSQSGHNTVSWYQQALGQGPQFIFQYYREEENGRGNFPPRFSGLQFPNYSSELNVNALELDDSALYLCASSLVVGFEQFFGPGTRLTVL.

CDR3 amino acids: CASARGGNQPQHF. V is TRBV6-5 and J is TRBJ1-5; TCRdb proposes TRBD1, but this gene call is untestable without DNA. The germline CDR1 and CDR2 sequences are MNHEY and SVGAGI. CDR3 length: 13 residues. The DNA is not on file.

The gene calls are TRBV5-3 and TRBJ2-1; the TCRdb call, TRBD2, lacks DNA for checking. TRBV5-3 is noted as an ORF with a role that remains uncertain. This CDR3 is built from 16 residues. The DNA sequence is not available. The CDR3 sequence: CARSLDTGLARDEQFF.

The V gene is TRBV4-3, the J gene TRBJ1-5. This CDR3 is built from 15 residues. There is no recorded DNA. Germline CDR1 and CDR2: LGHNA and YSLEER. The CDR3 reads CATREAVYSNQPQHF.

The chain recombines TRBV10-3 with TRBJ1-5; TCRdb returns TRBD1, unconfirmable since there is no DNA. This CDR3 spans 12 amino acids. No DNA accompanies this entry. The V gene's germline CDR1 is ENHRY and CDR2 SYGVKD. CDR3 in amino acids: CATRGSNQPQHF.

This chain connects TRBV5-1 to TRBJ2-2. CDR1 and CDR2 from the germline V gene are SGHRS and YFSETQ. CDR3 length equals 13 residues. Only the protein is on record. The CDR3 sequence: CASSLAPDGELFF.

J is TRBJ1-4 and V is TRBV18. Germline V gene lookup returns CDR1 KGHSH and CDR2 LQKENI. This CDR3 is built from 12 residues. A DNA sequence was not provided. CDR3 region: CASSPNNEKLFF.

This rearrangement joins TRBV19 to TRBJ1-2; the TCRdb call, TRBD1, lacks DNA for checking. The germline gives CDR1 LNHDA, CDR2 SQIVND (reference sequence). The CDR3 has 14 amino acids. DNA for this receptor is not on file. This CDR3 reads CASSTSYRTYGYTF.

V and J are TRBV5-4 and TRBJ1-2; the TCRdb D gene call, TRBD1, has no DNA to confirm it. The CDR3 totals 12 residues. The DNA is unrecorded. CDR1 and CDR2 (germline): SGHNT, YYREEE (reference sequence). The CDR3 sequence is CASSLDRGDYTF.

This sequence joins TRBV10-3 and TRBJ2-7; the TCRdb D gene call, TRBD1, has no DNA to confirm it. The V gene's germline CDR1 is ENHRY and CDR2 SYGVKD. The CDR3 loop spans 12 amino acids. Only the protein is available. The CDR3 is CAIRDRSYEQYF.

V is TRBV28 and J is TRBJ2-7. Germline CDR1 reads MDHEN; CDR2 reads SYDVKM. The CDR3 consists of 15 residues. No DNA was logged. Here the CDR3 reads CASSPGGRTSYEQYF.

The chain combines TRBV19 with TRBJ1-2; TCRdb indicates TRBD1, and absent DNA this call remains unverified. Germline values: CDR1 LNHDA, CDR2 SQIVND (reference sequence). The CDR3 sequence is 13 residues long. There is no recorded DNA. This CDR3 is CASHRGPNYGYTF.

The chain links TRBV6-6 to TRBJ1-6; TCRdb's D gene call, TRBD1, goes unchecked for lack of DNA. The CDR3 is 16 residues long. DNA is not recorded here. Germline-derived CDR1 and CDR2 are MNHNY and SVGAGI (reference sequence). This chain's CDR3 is CASSYVNRDRKKPLHF.

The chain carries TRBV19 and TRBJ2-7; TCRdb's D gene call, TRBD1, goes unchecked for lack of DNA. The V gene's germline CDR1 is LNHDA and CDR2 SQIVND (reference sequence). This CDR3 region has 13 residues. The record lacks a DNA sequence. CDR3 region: CASRMTGSYEQYF. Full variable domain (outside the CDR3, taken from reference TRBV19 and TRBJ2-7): DGGITQSPKYLFRKEGQNVTLSCEQNLNHDAMYWYRQDPGQGLRLIYYSQIVNDFQKGDIAEGYSVSREKKESFPLTVTSAQKNPTAFYLCASRMTGSYEQYFGPGTRLTVT.

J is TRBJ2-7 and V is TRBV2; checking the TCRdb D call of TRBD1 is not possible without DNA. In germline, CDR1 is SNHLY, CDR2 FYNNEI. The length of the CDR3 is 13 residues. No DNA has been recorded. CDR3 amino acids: CASREGQYYEQYF.

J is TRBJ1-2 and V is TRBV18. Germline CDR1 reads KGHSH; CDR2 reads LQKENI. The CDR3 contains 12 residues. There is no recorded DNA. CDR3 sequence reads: CASSPLEEGYTF.

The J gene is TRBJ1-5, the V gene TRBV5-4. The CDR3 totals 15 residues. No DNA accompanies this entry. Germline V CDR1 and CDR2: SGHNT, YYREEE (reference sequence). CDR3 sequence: CASSPGAGGDQPQHF.

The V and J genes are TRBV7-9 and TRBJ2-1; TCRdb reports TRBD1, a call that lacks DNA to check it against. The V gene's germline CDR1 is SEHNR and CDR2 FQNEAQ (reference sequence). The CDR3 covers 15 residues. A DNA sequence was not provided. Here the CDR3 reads CASSLQGSSYNEQFF.

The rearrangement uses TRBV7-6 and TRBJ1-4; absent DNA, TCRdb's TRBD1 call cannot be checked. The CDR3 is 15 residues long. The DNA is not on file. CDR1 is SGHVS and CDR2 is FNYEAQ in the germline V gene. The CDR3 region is CASSSKTGINEKLFF.

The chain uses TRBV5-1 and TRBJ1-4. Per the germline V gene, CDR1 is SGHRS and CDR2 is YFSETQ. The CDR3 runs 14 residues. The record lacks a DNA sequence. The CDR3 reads CASSLGPINEKLFF.